This T cell receptor (beta chain) was captured in a study of cytomegalovirus exposure and HLA in healthy donors. Healthy donors of bone marrow made up the group. The V gene end was trimmed by 4 bases and the J gene end by 3 bases; junction bases not matched to a gene: 5. CDR1 SNHLY and CDR2 FYNNEI come from the germline V gene. This CDR3 is 15 amino acids long. Findings and limits, study-wide: Reportedly, HLA-A and HLA-B alleles of most subjects were accurately predicted from TCR beta. There were some public TCRs occurring in many donors, but most TCR sequences were rare.

This clone was counted a few times. What it recognizes is unknown. Primers: 60 Vbeta forward and 13 Jbeta reverse. Using immunoSEQ multiplex PCR, the repertoire was profiled, and TCRdb retains in-frame clones only, with some absent. The repertoire has some 130,000 clones, more than 70% of them found once; the top ten carry roughly 2%. Sequencing input: PBMCs. The TCR was taken from a man between 25 and 39 years old in good health and CMV-seronegative. This rearrangement joins TRBV2 to TRBJ2-7, with 11 bases matching TRBD2. In nucleotides, the CDR3 is TGTGCCAGCAGTGGAGGGACTAGCGGATACTACGAGCAGTACTTC. This encodes CASSGGTSGYYEQYF.